These T cell receptor beta chains were read from a single sample in a study of PD-L1 blockade in urothelial cancer. Clones were sequenced by immunoSEQ multiplex PCR, and TCRdb holds only the in-frame ones, with some missing. This table holds about 30,000 clones, approximately 89% found once. This material consisted of PBMCs, taken around atezolizumab (anti-PD-L1) treatment. The receptors originated from a man aged 50 to 59 with urothelial cancer. Both conserved end residues are part of each CDR3. Fields, in order: clone size, V gene, D gene, J gene, CDR3 protein, CDR3 DNA. A D gene is named only where the DNA matches it firmly. Clone size appears in some rows only: once, few, many, or a class for an expanded clone.

size: NA; V: TRBV11-3; D: TRBD2; J: TRBJ2-5; CDR3: CASSLGGLEETQYF; DNA: TGTGCCAGCAGCTTAGGGGGACTAGAAGAGACCCAGTACTTC
size: NA; V: TRBV11-3; D: TRBD1; J: TRBJ2-7; CDR3: CASSSGQGSYEQYF; DNA: TGTGCCAGCAGCTCGGGACAGGGGTCCTACGAGCAGTACTTC
size: NA; V: TRBV9; D: NA; J: TRBJ2-1; CDR3: CASSPPGYNEQFF; DNA: TGTGCCAGCAGCCCCCCGGGCTACAATGAGCAGTTCTTC
size: NA; V: TRBV19; D: NA; J: TRBJ1-5; CDR3: CASSRTLGGEQPQHF; DNA: TGTGCCAGTAGTCGAACGTTGGGAGGCGAGCAGCCCCAGCATTTT
size: NA; V: TRBV2; D: TRBD2; J: TRBJ2-1; CDR3: CASRHTTSGRAGEYNEQFF; DNA: TGTGCCAGCAGACACACCACTAGCGGGAGGGCCGGGGAGTACAATGAGCAGTTCTTC
size: NA; V: TRBV18; D: NA; J: TRBJ1-1; CDR3: CASSIGRNTEAFF; DNA: TGTGCCAGCTCGATAGGGAGGAACACTGAAGCTTTCTTT
size: NA; V: TRBV6-5; D: NA; J: TRBJ2-7; CDR3: CASRTTSGEQYF; DNA: TGTGCCAGCAGAACTACATCGGGGGAGCAGTACTTC
size: few; V: TRBV27; D: TRBD1; J: TRBJ1-1; CDR3: CASSLSGQAKNTEAFF; DNA: TGTGCCAGCAGTTTATCGGGACAGGCGAAGAACACTGAAGCTTTCTTT
size: NA; V: TRBV6-5; D: TRBD1; J: TRBJ1-2; CDR3: CASSSHDRGYGYTF; DNA: TGTGCCAGCAGCTCCCACGACAGGGGATATGGCTACACCTTC
size: NA; V: TRBV6-6; D: NA; J: TRBJ1-1; CDR3: CASSYVGHIEAFF; DNA: TGTGCCAGCAGTTACGTGGGACACATAGAAGCTTTCTTT
size: NA; V: TRBV9; D: TRBD2; J: TRBJ2-1; CDR3: CASSVGASGGTFFNEQFF; DNA: TGTGCCAGCAGCGTAGGGGCTAGCGGGGGTACCTTCTTTAATGAGCAGTTCTTC
size: NA; V: TRBV7-3; D: TRBD1; J: TRBJ2-7; CDR3: CATAPGQGSQEQYF; DNA: TGTGCCACCGCGCCGGGACAGGGGTCTCAGGAGCAGTACTTC
size: once; V: TRBV9; D: TRBD1; J: TRBJ2-2; CDR3: CASSPSQRGGTGITGELFF; DNA: TGTGCCAGCAGCCCCTCCCAGAGAGGTGGGACAGGGATCACCGGGGAGCTGTTTTTT
size: NA; V: TRBV27; D: TRBD2; J: TRBJ2-7; CDR3: CASSLLAGVKGEQYF; DNA: TGTGCCAGCAGTTTACTAGCGGGAGTAAAAGGCGAGCAGTACTTC
size: few; V: TRBV19; D: TRBD1; J: TRBJ2-7; CDR3: CASSTGQGIHEQYF; DNA: TGTGCCAGTAGTACGGGACAGGGGATCCACGAGCAGTACTTC
size: NA; V: TRBV9; D: TRBD1; J: TRBJ2-1; CDR3: CASSVAGDSQQGEQFF; DNA: TGTGCCAGCAGCGTAGCAGGGGACAGCCAACAGGGTGAGCAGTTCTTC
size: NA; V: TRBV4-3; D: NA; J: TRBJ1-2; CDR3: CASSQRREQNYGYTF; DNA: TGCGCCAGCAGCCAACGCCGGGAGCAGAACTATGGCTACACCTTC
size: NA; V: TRBV27; D: NA; J: TRBJ2-1; CDR3: CASSLPGRDEQFF; DNA: TGTGCCAGCAGTTTACCGGGAAGGGATGAGCAGTTCTTC
size: NA; V: TRBV4-1; D: TRBD2; J: TRBJ2-2; CDR3: CASSQDSGRATGELFF; DNA: TGCGCCAGCAGCCAAGATAGCGGGAGAGCCACCGGGGAGCTGTTTTTT
size: NA; V: TRBV7-2; D: TRBD2; J: TRBJ2-5; CDR3: CASSLSATGGETQYF; DNA: TGTGCCAGCAGCTTATCCGCGACCGGGGGGGAGACCCAGTACTTC
size: NA; V: TRBV6-5; D: NA; J: TRBJ1-2; CDR3: CASSSYQAPNYGYTF; DNA: TGTGCCAGCAGTTCGTACCAAGCCCCCAACTATGGCTACACCTTC
size: NA; V: TRBV5-4; D: NA; J: TRBJ2-1; CDR3: CASSFNNEQFF; DNA: TGTGCCAGCAGCTTCAACAATGAGCAGTTCTTC
size: NA; V: TRBV4-1; D: TRBD2; J: TRBJ2-3; CDR3: CASSRSGLAGGGTDTQYF; DNA: TGCGCCAGCAGCCGTTCGGGACTAGCGGGGGGGGGCACAGATACGCAGTATTTT
size: NA; V: TRBV30; D: NA; J: TRBJ1-3; CDR3: CAWEGVPGNTIYF; DNA: TGTGCCTGGGAGGGGGTCCCTGGAAACACCATATATTTT
size: NA; V: TRBV5-6; D: NA; J: TRBJ2-1; CDR3: CASSLTGVNEQFF; DNA: TGTGCCAGCAGCTTAACGGGAGTGAATGAGCAGTTCTTC
size: NA; V: TRBV27; D: NA; J: TRBJ2-7; CDR3: CASLNQDEQYF; DNA: TGTGCCAGTCTTAATCAGGACGAGCAGTACTTC
size: NA; V: TRBV6-1; D: TRBD1; J: TRBJ2-7; CDR3: CASSETGGHYEQYF; DNA: TGTGCCAGCAGTGAGACAGGGGGCCACTACGAGCAGTACTTC
size: NA; V: TRBV29-1; D: NA; J: TRBJ1-1; CDR3: CSVLRVFATEAFF; DNA: TGCAGCGTTCTCAGGGTTTTCGCCACTGAAGCTTTCTTT
size: NA; V: TRBV12-5; D: TRBD1; J: TRBJ2-1; CDR3: CASGPRGGRTYNEQFF; DNA: TGTGCTAGTGGTCCAAGAGGGGGCAGAACCTACAATGAGCAGTTCTTC
size: NA; V: TRBV27; D: NA; J: TRBJ2-1; CDR3: CASIGRVNSNEQFF; DNA: TGTGCCAGCATCGGCAGGGTGAATTCTAATGAGCAGTTCTTC
size: once; V: TRBV5-1; D: TRBD1; J: TRBJ2-1; CDR3: CASSSTTGDNEQFF; DNA: TGCGCCAGCAGCTCTACTACAGGGGACAATGAGCAGTTCTTC
size: NA; V: TRBV4-2; D: TRBD2; J: TRBJ2-3; CDR3: CASSQVGGLGTDTQYF; DNA: TGTGCCAGCAGCCAAGTTGGAGGACTAGGCACAGATACGCAGTATTTT
size: NA; V: TRBV5-1; D: NA; J: TRBJ2-1; CDR3: CASSYGTFGNEQFF; DNA: TGCGCCAGCAGCTACGGGACTTTTGGCAATGAGCAGTTCTTC
size: NA; V: TRBV7-9; D: NA; J: TRBJ1-1; CDR3: CASGISEAFF; DNA: TGTGCCAGCGGCATCTCTGAAGCTTTCTTT
size: NA; V: TRBV28; D: NA; J: TRBJ2-7; CDR3: CASSPHYGGGYEQYF; DNA: TGTGCCAGCAGTCCCCATTATGGGGGCGGGTACGAGCAGTACTTC
size: NA; V: TRBV28; D: NA; J: TRBJ2-7; CDR3: CASSLLSYEQYF; DNA: TGTGCCAGCAGTTTGTTGTCCTACGAGCAGTACTTC
size: NA; V: TRBV27; D: TRBD2; J: TRBJ2-7; CDR3: CASASSGSSYEQYF; DNA: TGTGCCAGCGCGTCTAGCGGAAGCTCCTACGAGCAGTACTTC
size: NA; V: TRBV5-4; D: TRBD2; J: TRBJ2-1; CDR3: CASSSRLAGGSYNEQFF; DNA: TGTGCCAGCAGCTCCAGACTAGCGGGGGGTTCCTACAATGAGCAGTTCTTC
size: NA; V: TRBV19; D: NA; J: TRBJ1-5; CDR3: CASRSGMGYNQPQHF; DNA: TGTGCCAGTAGGAGCGGGATGGGGTACAATCAGCCCCAGCATTTT
size: NA; V: TRBV7-6; D: NA; J: TRBJ2-2; CDR3: CASSLIGVNTGELFF; DNA: TGTGCCAGCAGCTTAATCGGAGTGAACACCGGGGAGCTGTTTTTT
size: few; V: TRBV5-1; D: NA; J: TRBJ2-2; CDR3: CASSFPGLGMNTGELFF; DNA: TGCGCCAGCAGCTTCCCAGGGTTGGGAATGAACACCGGGGAGCTGTTTTTT
size: NA; V: TRBV28; D: NA; J: TRBJ1-2; CDR3: CASSPGTGLGGGYTF; DNA: TGTGCCAGCAGTCCAGGGACGGGACTCGGAGGGGGCTACACCTTC